This is a list of T cell receptor beta chains from one sample in a study of beta chain features in type 1 diabetes. Here immunoSEQ multiplex PCR was the method, and the copy in TCRdb shows in-frame clones only, minus some. The sample lists a few hundred thousand clones, 27% occurring once. The material sequenced was central memory CD4+ T cells from blood. The receptors derive from a man aged 25-45 years in good health. Both conserved end residues are part of each CDR3. The D gene is left open where the match is weak. Part of the rows lack a size; the others show once, few, many or a class for expanded clones.

>TRBJ1-2|.|.|TRBV7-6
TGTGCCAGCAGCCCTCTCAGTGTCTCTGGCTACACCTTC
CASSPLSVSGYTF
>TRBJ2-1|.|.|TRBV30
TGTGCCTGGAGTGCCGAACGGGAGCAGTTCTTC
CAWSAEREQFF
>TRBJ2-7|TRBD1|.|TRBV6-6
TGTGCCAGCACCCCGGGACAGTCATACTACGAGCAGTACTTC
CASTPGQSYYEQYF
>TRBJ2-3|.|.|TRBV7-9
TGTGCCAGCAGCTTTGAGACGGGGGAGGCGCAGTATTTT
CASSFETGEAQYF
>TRBJ2-1|.|.|TRBV14
TGTGCCAGCAGCCTCCCAGGGGGGGTAGACTACAATGAGCAGTTCTTC
CASSLPGGVDYNEQFF
>TRBJ1-5|TRBD1|many|TRBV25-1
TGTGCCAGCCAAGGACAGGCCAATCAGCCCCAGCATTTT
CASQGQANQPQHF
>TRBJ1-4|.|.|TRBV30
TGTGCCTGGAGGGAGATAAGGCGGGGTGAAAAACTGTTTTTT
CAWREIRRGEKLFF
>TRBJ2-3|.|many|TRBV15
TGTGCCACCAGCCCAGGACACCAACGCACAGATACGCAGTATTTT
CATSPGHQRTDTQYF
>TRBJ2-1|TRBD1|many|TRBV7-8
TGTGCCAGCAGCTTAGATCTGGGACAGGGATTTAATGAGCAGTTCTTC
CASSLDLGQGFNEQFF
>TRBJ2-5|.|.|TRBV20-1
TGCAGTGCATTTTGGGAGACCCAGTACTTC
CSAFWETQYF
>TRBJ1-5|.|few|TRBV5-1
TGCGCCAGCAGCTTGGAGGGCGGGAGCAATCAGCCCCAGCATTTT
CASSLEGGSNQPQHF
>TRBJ1-1|.|.|TRBV2
TGTGCCAGCAGTGAGAGGGACATGAACACTGAAGCTTTCTTT
CASSERDMNTEAFF
>TRBJ1-2|.|.|TRBV4-2
TGTGCCAGCAGCCAAGGGTTAGTTGTTTCGGGGAATGGCTACACCTTC
CASSQGLVVSGNGYTF
>TRBJ2-1|.|.|TRBV10-3
TGTGCCATCAGGCCAGACAGCTATGAGCAGTTCTTC
CAIRPDSYEQFF
>TRBJ2-7|.|few|TRBV30
TGTGCCTGGTGTGTACGGGGGTCAGGGACCTCCTACGAGCAGTACTTC
CAWCVRGSGTSYEQYF
>TRBJ1-2|.|many|TRBV9
TGTGCCAGCACCGAATGGGATTATGGCTACACCTTC
CASTEWDYGYTF
>TRBJ1-1|.|.|TRBV4-2
TGTGCCAGCAGCCAAGATGGGGGGCGACGGATGAACACTGAAGCTTTCTTT
CASSQDGGRRMNTEAFF
>TRBJ2-7|TRBD1|.|TRBV30
TGTGCCTGGAGTAGTGGGACAGGGCCCCACGAGCAGTACTTC
CAWSSGTGPHEQYF
>TRBJ2-3|TRBD2|once|TRBV11-2
TGTGCCAGCATGATTAGCGGGAGTTTAACAGATACGCAGTATTTT
CASMISGSLTDTQYF
>TRBJ2-3|.|.|TRBV30
TGTGCCTGGAGCAGAAGCGGGTTATCCACAGATACGCAGTATTTT
CAWSRSGLSTDTQYF
>TRBJ2-7|TRBD1|.|TRBV30
TGTGCCTGGAGTGAGGGACAGGCCTACGAGCAGTACTTC
CAWSEGQAYEQYF
>TRBJ2-3|TRBD2|.|TRBV30
TGTGCCTGCACTGGACCTAGCGGGAGCACAGATACGCAGTATTTT
CACTGPSGSTDTQYF
>TRBJ2-2|.|few|TRBV9
TGTGCCAGCAGCGTACCACCTAGCGCAACCGGGGAGCTGTTTTTT
CASSVPPSATGELFF
>TRBJ2-7|TRBD2|.|TRBV30
TGTGCCGGACTAGCGGGTTCCTACGAGCAGTACTTC
CAGLAGSYEQYF
>TRBJ1-2|TRBD1|.|TRBV30
TGTGCCTGGAGTGGGACAGGGGCTGGCTACACCTTC
CAWSGTGAGYTF
>TRBJ2-5|TRBD2|few|TRBV5-4
TGTGCCAGCAGCTTGGTAGCGGGCCAGGGTCAAGAGACCCAGTACTTC
CASSLVAGQGQETQYF
>TRBJ2-1|TRBD2|.|TRBV7-9
TGTGCCAGCAGCTTTCCGAGACTAGCGGGCCCCTCCTACAATGAGCAGTTCTTC
CASSFPRLAGPSYNEQFF
>TRBJ1-5|.|.|TRBV7-2
TGTGCCACTAGCAGGGATAGCAATCAGCCCCAGCATTTT
CATSRDSNQPQHF
>TRBJ2-7|.|many|TRBV14
TGTGCCAGCAGCCAAGACCCCGGAGGGCAGTACTTC
CASSQDPGGQYF
>TRBJ2-4|TRBD1|few|TRBV19
TGTGCCACCGCGACTGACAGGGGCGCGGGGAACATTCAGTACTTC
CATATDRGAGNIQYF
>TRBJ2-3|.|few|TRBV7-2
TGTGCCAGCACCTCCCCCCCAGATACGCAGTATTTT
CASTSPPDTQYF
>TRBJ2-7|TRBD1|.|TRBV5-1
TGCGCCAGCAGCCCAAAACGGGACAGCATCTACGAGCAGTACTTC
CASSPKRDSIYEQYF
>TRBJ2-1|.|many|TRBV7-2
TGTGCCAGCAGCTTTCCGGTGGAAGGGGGGAAAGGGAATGAGCAGTTCTTC
CASSFPVEGGKGNEQFF
>TRBJ2-1|.|.|TRBV7-2
TGTGCCAGCAGCCAGAGGGCAGCGAATGAGCAGTTCTTC
CASSQRAANEQFF
>TRBJ2-3|.|.|TRBV28
TGTGCCAGCAGTTTAGGCGGGGCGGGGGATACGCAGTATTTT
CASSLGGAGDTQYF
>TRBJ2-1|TRBD2|.|TRBV15
TGTGCCACCAGCAAGCGACGGACTAGCGATTTCGGTGAGCAGTTCTTC
CATSKRRTSDFGEQFF
>TRBJ1-2|TRBD1|.|TRBV25-1
TGTGCCAGCAGTTCCCGGACAGGGGGCTACTATGGCTACACCTTC
CASSSRTGGYYGYTF
>TRBJ2-1|TRBD2|few|TRBV28
TGTGCCAGCAGCTTACACGGACTAGCGGGAGGCGCTTCCTCATTCTTC
CASSLHGLAGGASSFF
>TRBJ2-3|TRBD2|few|TRBV7-9
TGTGCCAGCAGCCCACTTTCGAGGCTAGCGGGAGGTGGAGATACGCAGTATTTT
CASSPLSRLAGGGDTQYF
>TRBJ2-7|TRBD1|few|TRBV7-2
TGTGCCAGCAGCTTGGAGACAGGGACCACCTACGAGCAGTACTTC
CASSLETGTTYEQYF
>TRBJ2-5|TRBD2|.|TRBV29-1
TGCAGCGTTGTGCTAGCGGGAGTAGAGACCCAGTACTTC
CSVVLAGVETQYF
>TRBJ2-1|TRBD1|few|TRBV10-1
TGCGCCAGCAGTACAGGGGGCGATGAGCAGTTCTTC
CASSTGGDEQFF
>TRBJ2-7|.|.|TRBV7-9
TGTGCCAGCAGCTTAGGTCCAGAGATTTACGAGCAGTACTTC
CASSLGPEIYEQYF
>TRBJ2-7|TRBD1|.|TRBV7-9
TGTGCCAGCAGCTTGGCGGGACAGGCCTACGAGCAGTACTTC
CASSLAGQAYEQYF
>TRBJ2-7|TRBD1|.|TRBV28
TGTGCCAGCAGTCCCACGGACAGGTTGTTGGGGGAGCAGTACTTC
CASSPTDRLLGEQYF
>TRBJ2-3|.|.|TRBV11-2
TGTGCCAGCAGCTCCGCGGTCTGGACAGATACGCAGTATTTT
CASSSAVWTDTQYF
>TRBJ2-1|.|.|TRBV4-1
TGCGCCAGCAGCCAAGTTGTTGGCGTCCCTTCGGATGAGCAGTTCTTC
CASSQVVGVPSDEQFF
>TRBJ2-3|TRBD2|few|TRBV28
TGTGCCAGCAGTTCGGGACTAGCAAGAGATACGCAGTATTTT
CASSSGLARDTQYF
>TRBJ2-7|TRBD2|.|TRBV6-5
TGTGCCAGCACCTTAAGCGCTAGCGGGAGTTTGAGGAAGTACTTC
CASTLSASGSLRKYF
>TRBJ1-2|.|few|TRBV30
TGTGCCTGGAGTACGTCAGGCGATGGCTACACCTTC
CAWSTSGDGYTF
>TRBJ2-5|TRBD2|few|TRBV10-3
TGTGCCATCAGTATAGCGGGGAAAGAGACCCAGTACTTC
CAISIAGKETQYF
>TRBJ2-5|TRBD2|.|TRBV6-5
TGTGCCAGCAGTCCCGGGGGGGAGCAGTACTTC
CASSPGGEQYF
>TRBJ1-6|TRBD1|.|TRBV2
TGTGCCAGCAGAGGGGACAGCGATAATTCACCCCTCCACTTT
CASRGDSDNSPLHF